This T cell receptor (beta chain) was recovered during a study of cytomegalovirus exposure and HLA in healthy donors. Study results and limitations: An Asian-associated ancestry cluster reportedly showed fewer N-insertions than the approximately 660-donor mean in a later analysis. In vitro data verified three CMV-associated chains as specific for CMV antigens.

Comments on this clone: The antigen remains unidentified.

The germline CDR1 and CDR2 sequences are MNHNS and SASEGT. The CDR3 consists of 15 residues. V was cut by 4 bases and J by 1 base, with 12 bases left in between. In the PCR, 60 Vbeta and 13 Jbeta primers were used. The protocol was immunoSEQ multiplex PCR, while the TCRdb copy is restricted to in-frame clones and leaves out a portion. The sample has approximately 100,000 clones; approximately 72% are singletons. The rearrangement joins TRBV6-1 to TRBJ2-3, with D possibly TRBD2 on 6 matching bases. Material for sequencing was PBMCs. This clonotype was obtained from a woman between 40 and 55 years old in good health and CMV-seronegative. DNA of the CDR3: TGTGCCAGCAGTGGACCGGGAGCTGGCACAGATACGCAGTATTTT. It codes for CASSGPGAGTDTQYF.